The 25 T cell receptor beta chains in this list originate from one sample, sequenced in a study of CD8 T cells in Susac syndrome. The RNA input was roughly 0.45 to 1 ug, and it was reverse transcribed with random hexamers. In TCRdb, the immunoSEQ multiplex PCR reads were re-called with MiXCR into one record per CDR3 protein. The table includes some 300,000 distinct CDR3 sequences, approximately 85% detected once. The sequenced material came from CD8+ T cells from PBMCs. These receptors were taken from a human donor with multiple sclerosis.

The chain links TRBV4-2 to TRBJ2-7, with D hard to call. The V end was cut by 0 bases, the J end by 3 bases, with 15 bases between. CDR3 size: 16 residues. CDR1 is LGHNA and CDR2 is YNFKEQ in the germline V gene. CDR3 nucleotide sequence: TGTGCCAGCAGCCAAGATAGCAATACCTTCCTCTACGAGCAGTACTTC. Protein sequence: CASSQDSNTFLYEQYF.

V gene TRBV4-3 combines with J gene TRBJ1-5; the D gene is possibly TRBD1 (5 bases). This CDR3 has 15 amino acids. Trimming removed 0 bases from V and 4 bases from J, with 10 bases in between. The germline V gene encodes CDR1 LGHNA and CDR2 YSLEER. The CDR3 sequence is CASSQDGDGNQPQHF. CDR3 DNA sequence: TGCGCCAGCAGCCAAGATGGGGACGGGAATCAGCCCCAGCATTTT.

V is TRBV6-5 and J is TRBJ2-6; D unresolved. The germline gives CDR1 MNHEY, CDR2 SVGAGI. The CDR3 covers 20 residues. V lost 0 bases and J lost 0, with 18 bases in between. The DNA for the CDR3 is TGTGCCAGCAGTTACTCGAGTCTGGGGTTTTTAAGCTCTGGGGCCAACGTCCTGACTTTC. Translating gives CASSYSSLGFLSSGANVLTF.

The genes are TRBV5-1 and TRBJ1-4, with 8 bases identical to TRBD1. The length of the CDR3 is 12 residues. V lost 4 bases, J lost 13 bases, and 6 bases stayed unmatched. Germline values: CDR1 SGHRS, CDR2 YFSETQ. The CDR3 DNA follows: TGCGCCAGCAGCCTTACAGGGGGAGCACTGTTTTTT. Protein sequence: CASSLTGGALFF.

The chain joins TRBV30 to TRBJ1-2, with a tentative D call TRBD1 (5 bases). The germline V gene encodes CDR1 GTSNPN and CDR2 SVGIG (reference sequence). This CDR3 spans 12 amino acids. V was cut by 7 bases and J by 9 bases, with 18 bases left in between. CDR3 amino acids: CASRPWGESYTF. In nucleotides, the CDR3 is TGTGCCTCAAGGCCGTGGGGGGAGAGCTACACCTTC. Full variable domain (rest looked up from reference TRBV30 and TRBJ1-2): SQTIHQWPATLVQPVGSPLSLECTVEGTSNPNLYWYRQAAGRGLQLLFYSVGIGQISSEVPQNLSASRPQDRQFILSSKKLLLSDSGFYLCASRPWGESYTFGSGTRLTVV.

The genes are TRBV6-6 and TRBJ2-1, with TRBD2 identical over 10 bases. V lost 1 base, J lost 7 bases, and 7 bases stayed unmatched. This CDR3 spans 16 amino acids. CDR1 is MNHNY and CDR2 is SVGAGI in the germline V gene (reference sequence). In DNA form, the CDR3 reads TGTGCCAGCAGTTACTTCGCCGGGACTAGCGAGAATGAGCAGTTCTTC. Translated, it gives CASSYFAGTSENEQFF.

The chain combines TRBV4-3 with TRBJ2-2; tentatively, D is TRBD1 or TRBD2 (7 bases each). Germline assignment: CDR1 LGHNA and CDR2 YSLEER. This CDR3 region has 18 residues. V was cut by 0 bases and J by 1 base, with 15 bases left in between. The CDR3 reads CASSQDTGRGGNTGELFF. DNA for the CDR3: TGCGCCAGCAGCCAAGATACCGGCAGGGGGGGGAACACCGGGGAGCTGTTTTTT.

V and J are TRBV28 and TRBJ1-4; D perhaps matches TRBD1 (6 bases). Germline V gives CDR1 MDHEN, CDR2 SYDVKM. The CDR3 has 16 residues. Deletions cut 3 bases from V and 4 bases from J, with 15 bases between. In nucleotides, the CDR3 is TGTGCCAGCAGTTTTTTCCCCAGGGGCGGTAATGAAAAACTGTTTTTT. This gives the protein CASSFFPRGGNEKLFF.

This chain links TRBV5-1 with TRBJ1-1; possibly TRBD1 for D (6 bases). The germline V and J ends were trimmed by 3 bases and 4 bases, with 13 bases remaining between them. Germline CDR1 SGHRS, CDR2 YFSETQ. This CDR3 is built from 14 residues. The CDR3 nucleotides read TGCGCCAGCAGCTGGGAGGGGGGCGGCACTGAAGCTTTCTTT. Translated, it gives CASSWEGGGTEAFF.

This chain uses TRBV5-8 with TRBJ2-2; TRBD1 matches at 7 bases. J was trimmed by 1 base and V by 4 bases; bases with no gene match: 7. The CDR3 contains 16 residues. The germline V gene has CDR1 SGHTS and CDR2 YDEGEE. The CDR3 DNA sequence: TGTGCCAGCAGCCCTGACAGGGCCTGGAACACCGGGGAGCTGTTTTTT. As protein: CASSPDRAWNTGELFF.

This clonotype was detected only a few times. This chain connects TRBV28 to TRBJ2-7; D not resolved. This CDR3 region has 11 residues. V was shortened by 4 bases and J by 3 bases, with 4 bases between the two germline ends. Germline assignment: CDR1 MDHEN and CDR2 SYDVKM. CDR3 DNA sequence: TGTGCCAGCAGTTCCCTCTACGAGCAGTACTTC. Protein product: CASSSLYEQYF. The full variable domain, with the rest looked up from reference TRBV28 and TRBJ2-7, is DVKVTQSSRYLVKRTGEKVFLECVQDMDHENMFWYRQDPGLGLRLIYFSYDVKMKEKGDIPEGYSVSREKKERFSLILESASTNQTSMYLCASSSLYEQYFGPGTRLTVT.

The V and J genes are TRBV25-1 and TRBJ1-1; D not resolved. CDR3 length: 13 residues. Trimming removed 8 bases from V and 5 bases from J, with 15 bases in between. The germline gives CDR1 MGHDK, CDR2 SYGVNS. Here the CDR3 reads CASGFLTGTEAFF. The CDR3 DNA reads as TGTGCCAGCGGATTCCTAACGGGGACTGAAGCTTTCTTT. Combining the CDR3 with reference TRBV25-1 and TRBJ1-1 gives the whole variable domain EADIYQTPRYLVIGTGKKITLECSQTMGHDKMYWYQQDPGMELHLIHYSYGVNSTEKGDLSSESTVSRIRTEHFPLTLESARPSHTSQYLCASGFLTGTEAFFGQGTRLTVV.

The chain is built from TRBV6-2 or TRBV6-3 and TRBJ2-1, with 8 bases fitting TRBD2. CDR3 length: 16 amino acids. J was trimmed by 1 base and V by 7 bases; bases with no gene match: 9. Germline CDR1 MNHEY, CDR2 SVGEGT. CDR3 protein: CASTLSGAASYNEQFF. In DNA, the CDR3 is TGTGCCAGCACTCTTAGCGGGGCCGCTTCCTACAATGAGCAGTTCTTC.

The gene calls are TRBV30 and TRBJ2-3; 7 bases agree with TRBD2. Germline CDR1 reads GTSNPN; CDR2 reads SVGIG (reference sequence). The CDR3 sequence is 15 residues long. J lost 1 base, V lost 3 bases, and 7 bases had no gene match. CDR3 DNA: TGTGCCTGGAGCCGACTAGCTCTCGGCACAGATACGCAGTATTTT. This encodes CAWSRLALGTDTQYF.

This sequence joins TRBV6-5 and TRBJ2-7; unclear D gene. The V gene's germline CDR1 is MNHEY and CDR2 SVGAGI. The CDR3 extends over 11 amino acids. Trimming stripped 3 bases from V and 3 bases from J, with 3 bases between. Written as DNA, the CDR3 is TGTGCCAGCAGTTATCTCTACGAGCAGTACTTC. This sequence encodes CASSYLYEQYF.

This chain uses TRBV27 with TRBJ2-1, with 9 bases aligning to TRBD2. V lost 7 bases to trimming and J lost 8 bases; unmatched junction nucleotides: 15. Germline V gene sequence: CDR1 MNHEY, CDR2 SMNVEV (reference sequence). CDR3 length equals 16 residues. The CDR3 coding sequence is TGTGCCAGCATCGACAGTGGAAGCGGGAGGACCGATGAGCAGTTCTTC. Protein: CASIDSGSGRTDEQFF.

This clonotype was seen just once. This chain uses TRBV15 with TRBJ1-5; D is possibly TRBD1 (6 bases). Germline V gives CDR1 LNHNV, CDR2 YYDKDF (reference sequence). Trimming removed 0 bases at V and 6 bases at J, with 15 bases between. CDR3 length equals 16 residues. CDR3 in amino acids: CATSRENRDRIQPQHF. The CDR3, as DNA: TGTGCCACCAGCAGAGAGAACAGGGATCGGATTCAGCCCCAGCATTTT.

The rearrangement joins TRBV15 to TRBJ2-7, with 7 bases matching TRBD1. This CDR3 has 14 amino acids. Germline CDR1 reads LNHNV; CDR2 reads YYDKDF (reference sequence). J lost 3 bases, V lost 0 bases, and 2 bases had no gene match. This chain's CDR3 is CATSREGTDYEQYF. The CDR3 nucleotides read TGTGCCACCAGCAGAGAAGGGACAGACTACGAGCAGTACTTC.

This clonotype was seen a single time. CDR3 DNA sequence: TGTGCCAGCAGCCAAGAGAGGGGACTAGCGGGGCCCAACAATGAGCAGTTCTTC. Protein: CASSQERGLAGPNNEQFF. The gene calls are TRBV14 and TRBJ2-1, with 13 bases identical to TRBD2. With 0 bases clipped from V and 5 bases from J, the junction kept 7 bases outside the gene matches. The CDR3 runs to 18 residues. Germline V CDR1 and CDR2: SGHDN, FVKESK.

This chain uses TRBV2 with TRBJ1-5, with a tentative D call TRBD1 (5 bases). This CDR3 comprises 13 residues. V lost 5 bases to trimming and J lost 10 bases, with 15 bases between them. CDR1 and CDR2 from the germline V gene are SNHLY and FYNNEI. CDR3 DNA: TGTGCCAGCAGTCCCCCGAGGGGTTTTCCCCAGCATTTT. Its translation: CASSPPRGFPQHF. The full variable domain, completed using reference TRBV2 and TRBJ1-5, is EPEVTQTPSHQVTQMGQEVILRCVPISNHLYFYWYRQILGQKVEFLVSFYNNEISEKSEIFDDQFSVERPDGSNFTLKIRSTKLEDSAMYFCASSPPRGFPQHFGDGTRLSIL.

The chain's CDR3 is CASSLSQGRETQYF. The CDR3 nucleotides are TGTGCCAGCAGTTTATCGCAGGGGAGAGAGACCCAGTACTTC. V is TRBV12-3 or TRBV12-4 and J is TRBJ2-5; D might be TRBD1 (6 bases). V was shortened by 2 bases and J by 4 bases, with 11 bases between the two germline ends. The CDR3 has 14 residues.

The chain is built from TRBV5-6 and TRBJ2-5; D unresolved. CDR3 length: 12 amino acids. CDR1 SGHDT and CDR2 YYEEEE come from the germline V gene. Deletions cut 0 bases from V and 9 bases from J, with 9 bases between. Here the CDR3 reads CASSLARPPQYF. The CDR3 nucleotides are TGTGCCAGCAGCTTGGCCCGCCCCCCCCAGTACTTC.

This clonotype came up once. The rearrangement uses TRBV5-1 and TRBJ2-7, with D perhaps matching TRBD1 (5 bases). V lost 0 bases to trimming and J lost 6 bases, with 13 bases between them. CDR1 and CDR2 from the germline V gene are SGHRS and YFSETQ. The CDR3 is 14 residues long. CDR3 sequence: CASSLEFARGEQYF. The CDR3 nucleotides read TGCGCCAGCAGCTTGGAGTTCGCAAGGGGCGAGCAGTACTTC.

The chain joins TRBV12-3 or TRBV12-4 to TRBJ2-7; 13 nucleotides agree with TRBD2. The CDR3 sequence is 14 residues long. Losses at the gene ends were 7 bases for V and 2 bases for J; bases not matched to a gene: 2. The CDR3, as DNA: TGTGCCAGCAAGGGACTAGCGGGACCCTACGAGCAGTACTTC. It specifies CASKGLAGPYEQYF.

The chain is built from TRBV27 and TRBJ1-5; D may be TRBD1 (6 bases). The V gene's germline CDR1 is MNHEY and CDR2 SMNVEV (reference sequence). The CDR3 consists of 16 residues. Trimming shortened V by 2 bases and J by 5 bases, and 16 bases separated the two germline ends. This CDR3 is CASSLRLDSFDQPQHF. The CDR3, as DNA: TGTGCCAGCAGTTTAAGGCTGGACAGTTTCGATCAGCCCCAGCATTTT.